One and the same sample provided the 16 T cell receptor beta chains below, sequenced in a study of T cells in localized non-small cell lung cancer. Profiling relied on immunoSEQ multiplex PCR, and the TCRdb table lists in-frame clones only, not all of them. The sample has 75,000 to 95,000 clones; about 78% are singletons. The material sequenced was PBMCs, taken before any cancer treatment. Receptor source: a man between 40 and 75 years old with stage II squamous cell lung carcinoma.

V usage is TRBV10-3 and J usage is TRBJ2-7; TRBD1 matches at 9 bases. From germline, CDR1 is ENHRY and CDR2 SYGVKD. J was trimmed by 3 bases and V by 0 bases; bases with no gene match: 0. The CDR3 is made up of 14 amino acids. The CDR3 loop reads CAISESGQGYEQYF. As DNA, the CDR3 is TGTGCCATCAGTGAGTCGGGACAGGGCTACGAGCAGTACTTC.

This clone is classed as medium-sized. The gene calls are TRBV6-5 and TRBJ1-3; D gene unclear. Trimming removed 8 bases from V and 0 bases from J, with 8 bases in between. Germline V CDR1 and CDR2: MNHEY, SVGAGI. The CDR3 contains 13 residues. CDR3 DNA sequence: TGTGCCAGCGAGGGCCCCTCTGGAAACACCATATATTTT. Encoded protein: CASEGPSGNTIYF.

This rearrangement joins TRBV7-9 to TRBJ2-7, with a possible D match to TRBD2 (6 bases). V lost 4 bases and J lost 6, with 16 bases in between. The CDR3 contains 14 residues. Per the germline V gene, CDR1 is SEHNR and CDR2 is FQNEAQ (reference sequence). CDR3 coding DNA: TGTGCCAGCAGCTGGGAGGCCTCGTCGGGCGAGCAGTACTTC. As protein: CASSWEASSGEQYF.

The CDR3 here is CASSPRELIYGYTF. The CDR3 DNA reads as TGTGCCAGCAGTCCCCGGGAGCTAATCTATGGCTACACCTTC. The V call is TRBV27, the J call TRBJ1-2; D unresolved. The germline V gene encodes CDR1 MNHEY and CDR2 SMNVEV (reference sequence). V was pared by 5 bases and J by 4 bases, with 14 bases between. This CDR3 spans 14 amino acids.

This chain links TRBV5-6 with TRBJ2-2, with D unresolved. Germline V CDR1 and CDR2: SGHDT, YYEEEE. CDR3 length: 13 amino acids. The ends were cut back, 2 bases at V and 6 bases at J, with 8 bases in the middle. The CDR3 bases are TGTGCCAGCAGCTTCGCTGCAGCCGGGGAGCTGTTTTTT. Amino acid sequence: CASSFAAAGELFF.

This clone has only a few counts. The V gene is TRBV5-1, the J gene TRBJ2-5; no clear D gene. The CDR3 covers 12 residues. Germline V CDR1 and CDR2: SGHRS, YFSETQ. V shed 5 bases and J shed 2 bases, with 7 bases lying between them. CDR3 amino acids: CASRYSQETQYF. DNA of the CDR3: TGCGCCAGCAGATATTCGCAAGAGACCCAGTACTTC.

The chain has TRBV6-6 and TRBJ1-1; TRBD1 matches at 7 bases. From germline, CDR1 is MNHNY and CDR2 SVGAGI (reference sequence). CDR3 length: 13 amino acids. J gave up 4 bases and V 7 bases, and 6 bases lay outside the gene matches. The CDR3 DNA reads TGTGCCAGCACCCGAGAGGGGGCCACTGAAGCTTTCTTT. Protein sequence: CASTREGATEAFF.

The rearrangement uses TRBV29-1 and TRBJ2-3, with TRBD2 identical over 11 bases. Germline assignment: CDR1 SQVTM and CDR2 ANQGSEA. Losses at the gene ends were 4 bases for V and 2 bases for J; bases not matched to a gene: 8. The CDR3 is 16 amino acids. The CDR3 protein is CSVVGLAGGYTDTQYF. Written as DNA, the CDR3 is TGCAGCGTTGTAGGGCTAGCGGGGGGATACACAGATACGCAGTATTTT.

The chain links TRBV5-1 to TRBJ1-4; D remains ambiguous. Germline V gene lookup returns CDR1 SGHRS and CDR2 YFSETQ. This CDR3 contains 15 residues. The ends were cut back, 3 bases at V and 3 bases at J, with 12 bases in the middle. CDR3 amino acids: CASSSDGGSNEKLFF. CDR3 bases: TGCGCCAGCAGCTCGGACGGAGGTTCTAATGAAAAACTGTTTTTT.

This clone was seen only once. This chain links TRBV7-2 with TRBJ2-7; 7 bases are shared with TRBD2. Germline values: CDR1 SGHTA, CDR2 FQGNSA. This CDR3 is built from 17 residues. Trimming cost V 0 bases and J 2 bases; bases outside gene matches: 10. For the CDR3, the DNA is TGTGCCAGCAGCTTAGCTTTTATAGCGGGCGACCCCTACGAGCAGTACTTC. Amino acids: CASSLAFIAGDPYEQYF. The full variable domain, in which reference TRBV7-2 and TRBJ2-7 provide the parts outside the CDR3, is GAGVSQSPSNKVTEKGKDVELRCDPISGHTALYWYRQSLGQGLEFLIYFQGNSAPDKSGLPSDRFSAERTGGSVSTLTIQRTQQEDSAVYLCASSLAFIAGDPYEQYFGPGTRLTVT.

The CDR3 sequence: CASSLTTEPYEQYF. The CDR3 DNA reads as TGTGCCAGCTCACTGACAACTGAGCCCTACGAGCAGTACTTC. This chain uses TRBV18 with TRBJ2-7; unclear D gene. The CDR3 loop spans 14 amino acids. Germline-derived CDR1 and CDR2 are KGHSH and LQKENI. The ends were cut back, 4 bases at V and 2 bases at J, with 12 bases in the middle.

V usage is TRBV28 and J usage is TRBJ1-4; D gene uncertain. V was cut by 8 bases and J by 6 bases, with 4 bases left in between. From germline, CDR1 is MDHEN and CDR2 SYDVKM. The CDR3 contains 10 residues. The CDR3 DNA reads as TGTGCCAGCGGATATGAAAAACTGTTTTTT. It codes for CASGYEKLFF.

CDR3 DNA: TGTGCCAGCGGTGGACGCGGTGCGAGCTCCTACGAGCAGTACTTC. Its translation is CASGGRGASSYEQYF. The rearrangement links TRBV27 to TRBJ2-7; no clear D. The CDR3 totals 15 residues. CDR1 and CDR2 (germline): MNHEY, SMNVEV (reference sequence). V was shortened by 8 bases and J by 0 bases, with 17 bases between the two germline ends.

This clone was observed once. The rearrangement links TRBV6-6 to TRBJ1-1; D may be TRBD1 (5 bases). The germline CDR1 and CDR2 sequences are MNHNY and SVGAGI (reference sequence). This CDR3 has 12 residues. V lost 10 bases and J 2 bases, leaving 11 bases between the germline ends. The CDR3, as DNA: TGTGCCACAGTAGACAGCAACACTGAAGCTTTCTTT. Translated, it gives CATVDSNTEAFF.

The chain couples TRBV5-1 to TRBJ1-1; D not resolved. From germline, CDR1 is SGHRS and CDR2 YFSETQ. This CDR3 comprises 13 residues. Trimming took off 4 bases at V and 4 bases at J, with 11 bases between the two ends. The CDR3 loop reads CASSPWEGTEAFF. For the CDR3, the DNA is TGCGCCAGCAGCCCCTGGGAGGGCACTGAAGCTTTCTTT.

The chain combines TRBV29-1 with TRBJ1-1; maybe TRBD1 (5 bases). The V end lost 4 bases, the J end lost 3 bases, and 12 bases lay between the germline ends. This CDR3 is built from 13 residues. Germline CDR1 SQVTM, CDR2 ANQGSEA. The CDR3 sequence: CSVVGAWDTEAFF. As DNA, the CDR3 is TGCAGCGTTGTAGGGGCTTGGGACACTGAAGCTTTCTTT.